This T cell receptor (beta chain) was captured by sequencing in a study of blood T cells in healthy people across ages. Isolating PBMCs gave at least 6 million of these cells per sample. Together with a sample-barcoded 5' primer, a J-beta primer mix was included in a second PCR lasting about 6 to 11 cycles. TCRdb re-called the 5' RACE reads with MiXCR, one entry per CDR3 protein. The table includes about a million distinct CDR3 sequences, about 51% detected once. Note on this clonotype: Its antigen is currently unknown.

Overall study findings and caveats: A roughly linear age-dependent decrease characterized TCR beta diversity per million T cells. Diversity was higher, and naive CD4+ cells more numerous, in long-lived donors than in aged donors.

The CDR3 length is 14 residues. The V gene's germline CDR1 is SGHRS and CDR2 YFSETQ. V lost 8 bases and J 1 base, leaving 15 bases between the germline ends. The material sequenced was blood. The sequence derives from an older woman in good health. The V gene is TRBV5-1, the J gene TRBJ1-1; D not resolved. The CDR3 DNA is TGCGCCAGTGCCACAACGGTGGGGAACACTGAAGCTTTCTTT. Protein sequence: CASATTVGNTEAFF.